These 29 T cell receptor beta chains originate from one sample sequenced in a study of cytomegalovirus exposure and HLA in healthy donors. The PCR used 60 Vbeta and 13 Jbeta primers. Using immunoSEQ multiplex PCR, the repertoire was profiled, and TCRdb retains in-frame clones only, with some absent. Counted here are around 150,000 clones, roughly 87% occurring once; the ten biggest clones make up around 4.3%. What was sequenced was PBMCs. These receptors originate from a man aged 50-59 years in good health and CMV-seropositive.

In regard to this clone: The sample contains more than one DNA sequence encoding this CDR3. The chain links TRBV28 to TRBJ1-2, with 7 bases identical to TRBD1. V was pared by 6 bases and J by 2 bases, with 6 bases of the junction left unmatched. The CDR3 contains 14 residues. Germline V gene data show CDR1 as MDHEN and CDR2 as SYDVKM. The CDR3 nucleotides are TGTGCCAGCAGAACCGGGACAGCCAACTATGGCTACACCTTC. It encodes CASRTGTANYGYTF.

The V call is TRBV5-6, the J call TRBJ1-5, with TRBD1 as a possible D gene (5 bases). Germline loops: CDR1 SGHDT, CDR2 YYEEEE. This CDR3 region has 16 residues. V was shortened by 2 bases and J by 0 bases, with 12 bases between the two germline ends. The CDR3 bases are TGTGCCAGCAGCTTCGGGGGACTTTATAGCAATCAGCCCCAGCATTTT. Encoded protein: CASSFGGLYSNQPQHF.

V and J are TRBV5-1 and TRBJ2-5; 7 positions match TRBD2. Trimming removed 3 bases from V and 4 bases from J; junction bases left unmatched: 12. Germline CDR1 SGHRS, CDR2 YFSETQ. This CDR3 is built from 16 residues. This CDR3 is CASSWLLGGPGETQYF. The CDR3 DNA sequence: TGCGCCAGCAGCTGGCTCCTGGGAGGGCCGGGAGAGACCCAGTACTTC.

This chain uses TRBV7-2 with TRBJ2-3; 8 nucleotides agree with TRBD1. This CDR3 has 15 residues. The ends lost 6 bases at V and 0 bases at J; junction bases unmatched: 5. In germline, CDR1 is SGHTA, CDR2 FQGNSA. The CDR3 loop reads CASRTRGLSTDTQYF. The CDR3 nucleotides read TGTGCCAGCAGAACCAGGGGGCTCAGCACAGATACGCAGTATTTT.

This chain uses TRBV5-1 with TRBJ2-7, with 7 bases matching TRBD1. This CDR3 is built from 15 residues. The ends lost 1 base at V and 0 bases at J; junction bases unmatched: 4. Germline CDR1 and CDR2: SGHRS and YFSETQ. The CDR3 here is CASSLPTGNSYEQYF. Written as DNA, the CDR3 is TGCGCCAGCAGCTTGCCGACAGGGAACTCCTACGAGCAGTACTTC.

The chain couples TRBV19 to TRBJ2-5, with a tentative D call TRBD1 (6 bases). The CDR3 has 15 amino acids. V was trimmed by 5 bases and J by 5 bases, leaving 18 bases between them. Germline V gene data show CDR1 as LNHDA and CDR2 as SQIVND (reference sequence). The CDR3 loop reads CASSFSTGVGETQYF. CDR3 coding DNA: TGTGCCAGTAGTTTCTCGACAGGTGTCGGGGAGACCCAGTACTTC.

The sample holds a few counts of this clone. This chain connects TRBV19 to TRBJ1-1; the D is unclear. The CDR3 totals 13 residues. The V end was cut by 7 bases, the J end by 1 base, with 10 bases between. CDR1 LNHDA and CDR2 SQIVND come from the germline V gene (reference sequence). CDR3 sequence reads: CASIERWNTEAFF. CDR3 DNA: TGTGCCAGTATCGAGAGGTGGAACACTGAAGCTTTCTTT.

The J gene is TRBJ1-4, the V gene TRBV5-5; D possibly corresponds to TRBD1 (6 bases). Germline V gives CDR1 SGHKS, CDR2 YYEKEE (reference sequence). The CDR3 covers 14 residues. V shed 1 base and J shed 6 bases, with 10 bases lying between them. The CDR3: CASSLFAGDEKLFF. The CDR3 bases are TGTGCCAGCAGCTTGTTTGCAGGGGATGAAAAACTGTTTTTT. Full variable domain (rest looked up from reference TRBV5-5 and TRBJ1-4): DAGVTQSPTHLIKTRGQQVTLRCSPISGHKSVSWYQQVLGQGPQFIFQYYEKEERGRGNFPDRFSARQFPNYSSELNVNALLLGDSALYLCASSLFAGDEKLFFGSGTQLSVL.

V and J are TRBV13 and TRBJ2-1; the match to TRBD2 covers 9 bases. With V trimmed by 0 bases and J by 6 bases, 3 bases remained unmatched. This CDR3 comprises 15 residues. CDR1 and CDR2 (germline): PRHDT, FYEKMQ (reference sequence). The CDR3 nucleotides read TGTGCCAGCAGCTTAGGCGGCGGGGGGGCCAATGAGCAGTTCTTC. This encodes CASSLGGGGANEQFF. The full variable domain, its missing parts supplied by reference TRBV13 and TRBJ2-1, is AAGVIQSPRHLIKEKRETATLKCYPIPRHDTVYWYQQGPGQDPQFLISFYEKMQSDKGSIPDRFSAQQFSDYHSELNMSSLELGDSALYFCASSLGGGGANEQFFGPGTRLTVL.

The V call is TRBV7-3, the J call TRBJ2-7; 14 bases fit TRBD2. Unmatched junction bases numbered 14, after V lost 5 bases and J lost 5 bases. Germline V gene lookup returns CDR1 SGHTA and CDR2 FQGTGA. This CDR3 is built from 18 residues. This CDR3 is CASSLTLGLAGDADEQYF. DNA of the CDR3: TGTGCCAGCAGCCTCACACTGGGACTAGCGGGAGATGCCGACGAGCAGTACTTC.

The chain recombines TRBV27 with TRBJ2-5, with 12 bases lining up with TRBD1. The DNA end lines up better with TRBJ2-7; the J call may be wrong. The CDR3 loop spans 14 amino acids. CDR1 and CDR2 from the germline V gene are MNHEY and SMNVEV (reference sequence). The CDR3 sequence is CASRGTGGMYEQYF. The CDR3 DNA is TGTGCCAGCCGCGGGACAGGGGGCATGTACGAGCAGTACTTC.

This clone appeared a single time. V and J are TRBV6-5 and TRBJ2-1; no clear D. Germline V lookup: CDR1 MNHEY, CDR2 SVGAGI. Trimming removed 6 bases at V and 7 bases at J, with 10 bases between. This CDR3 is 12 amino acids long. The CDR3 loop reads CASSPSRNEQFF. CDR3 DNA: TGTGCCAGCAGCCCCTCGAGGAATGAGCAGTTCTTC.

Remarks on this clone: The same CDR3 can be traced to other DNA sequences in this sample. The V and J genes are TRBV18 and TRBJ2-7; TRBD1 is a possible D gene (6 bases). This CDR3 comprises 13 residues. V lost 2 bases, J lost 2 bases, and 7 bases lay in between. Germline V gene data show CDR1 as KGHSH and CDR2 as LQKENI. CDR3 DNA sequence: TGTGCCAGCTCACCAGGACAGACCTACGAGCAGTACTTC. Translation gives CASSPGQTYEQYF.

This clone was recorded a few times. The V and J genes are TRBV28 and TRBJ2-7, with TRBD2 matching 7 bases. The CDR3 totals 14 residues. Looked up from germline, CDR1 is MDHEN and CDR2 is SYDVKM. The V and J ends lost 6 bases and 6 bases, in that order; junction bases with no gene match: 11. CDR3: CASRHSGPASEQYF. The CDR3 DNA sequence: TGTGCCAGCAGACATAGCGGGCCAGCCAGCGAGCAGTACTTC.

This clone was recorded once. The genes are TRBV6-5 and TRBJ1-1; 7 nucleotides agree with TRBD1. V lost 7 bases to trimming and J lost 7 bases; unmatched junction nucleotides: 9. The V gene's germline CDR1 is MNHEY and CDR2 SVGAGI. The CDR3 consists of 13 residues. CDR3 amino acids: CASTVLQGHEAFF. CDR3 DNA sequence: TGTGCCAGCACCGTTTTACAGGGGCATGAAGCTTTCTTT.

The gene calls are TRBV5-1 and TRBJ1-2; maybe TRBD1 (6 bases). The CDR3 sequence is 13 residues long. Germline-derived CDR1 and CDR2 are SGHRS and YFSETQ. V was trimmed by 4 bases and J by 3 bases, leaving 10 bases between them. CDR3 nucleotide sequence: TGCGCCAGCAGCGCCAGGGGCGACTATGGCTACACCTTC. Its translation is CASSARGDYGYTF.

The CDR3: CATSSPQGEKLFF. DNA for the CDR3: TGTGCCACCAGCAGTCCCCAGGGGGAAAAACTGTTTTTT. The chain joins TRBV15 to TRBJ1-4; the D gene is possibly TRBD1 (6 bases). V lost 3 bases to trimming and J lost 8 bases, with 10 bases between them. CDR3 length: 13 residues. Germline V gives CDR1 LNHNV, CDR2 YYDKDF (reference sequence).

The DNA for the CDR3 is TGCGCCAGCGGCCTTGAGGGGAACACTGAAGCTTTCTTT. This encodes CASGLEGNTEAFF. This sequence joins TRBV5-1 and TRBJ1-1; no clear D gene. Germline assignment: CDR1 SGHRS and CDR2 YFSETQ. CDR3 length equals 13 residues. The ends were cut back, 7 bases at V and 1 base at J, with 11 bases in the middle.

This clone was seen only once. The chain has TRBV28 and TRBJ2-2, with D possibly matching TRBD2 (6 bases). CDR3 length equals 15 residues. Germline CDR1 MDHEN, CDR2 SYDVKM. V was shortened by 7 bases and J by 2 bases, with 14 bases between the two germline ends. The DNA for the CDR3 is TGTGCCAGCATTCCCGGGGGTAGCAACACCGGGGAGCTGTTTTTT. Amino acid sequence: CASIPGGSNTGELFF.

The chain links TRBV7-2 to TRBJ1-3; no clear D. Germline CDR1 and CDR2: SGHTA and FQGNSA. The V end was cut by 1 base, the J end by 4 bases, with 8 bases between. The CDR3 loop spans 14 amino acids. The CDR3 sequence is CASSLGGVGNTIYF. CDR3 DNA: TGTGCCAGCAGCTTAGGCGGGGTAGGAAACACCATATATTTT.

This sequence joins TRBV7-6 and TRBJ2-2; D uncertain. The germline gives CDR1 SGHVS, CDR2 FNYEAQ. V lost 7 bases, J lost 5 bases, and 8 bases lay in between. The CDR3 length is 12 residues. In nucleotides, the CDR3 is TGTGCCAGCAACGAGGTTACCGGGGAGCTGTTTTTT. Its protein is CASNEVTGELFF.

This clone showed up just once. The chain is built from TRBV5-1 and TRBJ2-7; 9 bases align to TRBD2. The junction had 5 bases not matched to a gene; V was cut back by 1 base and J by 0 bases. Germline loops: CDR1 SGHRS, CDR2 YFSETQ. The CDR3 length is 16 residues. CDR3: CASSLFASGDSYEQYF. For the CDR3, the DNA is TGCGCCAGCAGCTTGTTCGCTAGCGGGGACTCCTACGAGCAGTACTTC.

The CDR3 DNA reads as TGTGCCAGCAGCTGGGACAGACTAAATCAGCCCCAGCATTTT. Translated: CASSWDRLNQPQHF. The rearrangement uses TRBV28 and TRBJ1-5, with 7 bases that match TRBD1. There are 14 residues in the CDR3. The V segment lost 6 bases and the J segment 4 bases; nucleotides outside the gene matches: 6. Germline V CDR1 and CDR2: MDHEN, SYDVKM.

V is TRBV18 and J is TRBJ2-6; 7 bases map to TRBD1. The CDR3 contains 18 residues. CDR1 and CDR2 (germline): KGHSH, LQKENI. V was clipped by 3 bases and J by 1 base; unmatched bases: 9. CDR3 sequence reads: CASSPPGQMISGANVLTF. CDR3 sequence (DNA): TGTGCCAGCTCACCGCCGGGACAGATGATATCTGGGGCCAACGTCCTGACTTTC.

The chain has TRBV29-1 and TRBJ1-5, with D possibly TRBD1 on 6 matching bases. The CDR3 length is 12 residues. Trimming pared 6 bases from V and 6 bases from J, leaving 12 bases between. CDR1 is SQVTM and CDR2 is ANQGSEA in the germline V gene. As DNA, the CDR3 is TGCAGCGTGGGGGAAGGGGGTCAGCCCCAGCATTTT. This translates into CSVGEGGQPQHF. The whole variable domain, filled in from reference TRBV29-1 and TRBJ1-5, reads SAVISQKPSRDICQRGTSLTIQCQVDSQVTMMFWYRQQPGQSLTLIATANQGSEATYESGFVIDKFPISRPNLTFSTLTVSNMSPEDSSIYLCSVGEGGQPQHFGDGTRLSIL.

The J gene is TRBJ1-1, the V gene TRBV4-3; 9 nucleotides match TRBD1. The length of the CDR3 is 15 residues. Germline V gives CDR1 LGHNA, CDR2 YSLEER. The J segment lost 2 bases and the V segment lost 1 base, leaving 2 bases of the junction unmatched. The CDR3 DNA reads TGCGCCAGCAGCCAAGCAACAGGGGGCAACACTGAAGCTTTCTTT. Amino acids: CASSQATGGNTEAFF.

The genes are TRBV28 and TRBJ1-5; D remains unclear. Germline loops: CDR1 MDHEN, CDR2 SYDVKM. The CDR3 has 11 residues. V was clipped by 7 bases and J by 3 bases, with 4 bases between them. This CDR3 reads CASTDNQPQHF. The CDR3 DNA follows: TGTGCCAGCACAGACAATCAGCCCCAGCATTTT.

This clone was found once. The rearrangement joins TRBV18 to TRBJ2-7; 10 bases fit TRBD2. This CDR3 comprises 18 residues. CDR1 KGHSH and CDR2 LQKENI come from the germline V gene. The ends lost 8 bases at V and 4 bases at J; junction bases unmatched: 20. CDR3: CASPPGTPGLATEYEQYF. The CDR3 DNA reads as TGTGCCAGCCCCCCAGGGACCCCGGGACTAGCGACAGAATACGAGCAGTACTTC.

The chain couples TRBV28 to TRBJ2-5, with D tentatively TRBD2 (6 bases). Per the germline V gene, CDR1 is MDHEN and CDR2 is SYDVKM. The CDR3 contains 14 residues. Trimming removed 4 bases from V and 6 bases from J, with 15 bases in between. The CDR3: CASSSYSGLQTQYF. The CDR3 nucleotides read TGTGCCAGCAGTTCCTATTCTGGACTACAGACCCAGTACTTC.